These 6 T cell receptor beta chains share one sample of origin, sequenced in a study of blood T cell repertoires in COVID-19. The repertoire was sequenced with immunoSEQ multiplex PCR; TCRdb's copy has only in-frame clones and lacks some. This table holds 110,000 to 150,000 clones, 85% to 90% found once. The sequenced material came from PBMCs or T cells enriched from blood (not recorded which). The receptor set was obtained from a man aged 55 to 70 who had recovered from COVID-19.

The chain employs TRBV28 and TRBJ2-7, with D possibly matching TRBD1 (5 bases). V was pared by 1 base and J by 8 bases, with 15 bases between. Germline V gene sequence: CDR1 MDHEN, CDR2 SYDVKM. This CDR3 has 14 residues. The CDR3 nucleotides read TGTGCCAGCAGTTTATTACAGGACCAAGGGAAGCAGTACTTC. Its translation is CASSLLQDQGKQYF.

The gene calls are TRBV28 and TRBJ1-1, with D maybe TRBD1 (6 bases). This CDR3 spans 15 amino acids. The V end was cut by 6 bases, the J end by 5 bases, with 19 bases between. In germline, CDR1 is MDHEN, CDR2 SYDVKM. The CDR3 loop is CASSPPFTGYTEAFF. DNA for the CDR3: TGTGCCAGCAGCCCACCATTCACAGGGTATACTGAAGCTTTCTTT.

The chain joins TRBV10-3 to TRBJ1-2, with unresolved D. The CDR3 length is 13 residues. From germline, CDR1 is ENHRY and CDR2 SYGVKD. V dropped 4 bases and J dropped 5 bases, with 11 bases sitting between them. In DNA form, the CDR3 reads TGTGCCATCAGTGGAAGCAACCCTTATGGCTACACCTTC. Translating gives CAISGSNPYGYTF.

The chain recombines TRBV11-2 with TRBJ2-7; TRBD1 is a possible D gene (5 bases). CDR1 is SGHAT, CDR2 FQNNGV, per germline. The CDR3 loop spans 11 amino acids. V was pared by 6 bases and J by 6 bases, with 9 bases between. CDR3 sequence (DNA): TGTGCCAGCAGACAAAGGGGCGAGCAGTACTTC. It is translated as CASRQRGEQYF.

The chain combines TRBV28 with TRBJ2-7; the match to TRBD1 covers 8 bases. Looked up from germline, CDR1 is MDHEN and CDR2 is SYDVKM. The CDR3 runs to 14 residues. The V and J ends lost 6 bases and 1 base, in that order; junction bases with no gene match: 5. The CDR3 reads CASRPGQGSYEQYF. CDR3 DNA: TGTGCCAGCAGACCTGGACAGGGATCCTACGAGCAGTACTTC.

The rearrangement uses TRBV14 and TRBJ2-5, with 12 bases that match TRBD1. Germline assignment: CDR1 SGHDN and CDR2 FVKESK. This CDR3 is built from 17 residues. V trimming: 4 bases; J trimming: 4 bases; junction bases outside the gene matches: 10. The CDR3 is CASSPLRDRGLIETQYF. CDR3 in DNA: TGTGCCAGCAGCCCGCTCCGGGACAGGGGGCTAATAGAGACCCAGTACTTC.